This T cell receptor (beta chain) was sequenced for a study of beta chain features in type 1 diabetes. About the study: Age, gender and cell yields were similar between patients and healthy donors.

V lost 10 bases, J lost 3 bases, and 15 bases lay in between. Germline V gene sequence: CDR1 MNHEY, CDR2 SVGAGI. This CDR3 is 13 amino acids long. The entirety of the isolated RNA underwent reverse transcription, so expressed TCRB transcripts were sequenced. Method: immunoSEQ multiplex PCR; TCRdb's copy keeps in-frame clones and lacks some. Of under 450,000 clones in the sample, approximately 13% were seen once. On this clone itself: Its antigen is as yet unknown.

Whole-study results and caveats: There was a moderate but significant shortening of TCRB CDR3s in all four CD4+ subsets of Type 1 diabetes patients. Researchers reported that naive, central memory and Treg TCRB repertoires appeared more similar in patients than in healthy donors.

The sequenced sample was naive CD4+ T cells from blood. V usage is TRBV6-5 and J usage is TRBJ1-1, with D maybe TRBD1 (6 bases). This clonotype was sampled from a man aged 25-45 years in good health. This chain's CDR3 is CAIRTDRDTEAFF. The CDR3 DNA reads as TGTGCCATTCGGACAGATAGAGACACTGAAGCTTTCTTT.